Sequencing of this T cell receptor (beta chain) was carried out in a study of control samples from healthy donors and cancer patients. The table came from immunoSEQ multiplex PCR; TCRdb's copy has only in-frame clones and leaves some out. Found here are some 150,000 clones, around 94% of them singletons; the top ten hold about 12%. This clone was detected once. This CDR3 comprises 13 residues. CDR1 and CDR2 (germline): DFQATT, SNEGSKA (reference sequence). The V end was cut by 3 bases, the J end by 2 bases, with 9 bases between. V and J are TRBV20-1 and TRBJ2-3; D ambiguous. Sequences were obtained from blood. The sequence came from a man aged 35-49 years in good health. For the CDR3, the DNA is TGCAGTGCTAGTTTGGAATCCACAGATACGCAGTATTTT. Amino acids: CSASLESTDTQYF.